The clone carrying this TCR beta chain has a handful of counts. Its antigen is undetermined. The data belong to a study of CD8 T cells in ankylosing spondylitis. Study results and caveats: Prior literature has documented some motif variants in synovial fluid and blood from reactive arthritis. Disease-linked clones, CD8+, were relatively rare in peripheral blood. From matched ankylosing spondylitis synovial fluid, disease-linked clones were reportedly recovered at significantly enriched levels.

Per the germline V gene, CDR1 is SNHLY and CDR2 is FYNNEI. The ends lost 8 bases at V and 3 bases at J; junction bases unmatched: 6. The CDR3 has 13 residues. TCR beta libraries were made by quantitative 5'-RACE with molecular barcodes. TCRdb recomputed calls from the 5' RACE reads with MiXCR, one row per CDR3 protein. The table shows a few hundred thousand distinct CDR3 sequences, with about 10% occurring only once. Sequenced: blood, either unsorted or a sorted T cell fraction (not recorded which). The gene calls are TRBV2 and TRBJ2-7, with 8 positions matching TRBD2. The TCR sequence derives from a male donor with ankylosing spondylitis or in good health (not recorded which). This CDR3 is CASATGTSYEQYF. The CDR3 DNA reads as TGTGCCAGCGCTACCGGGACTAGCTACGAGCAGTACTTC.